The next 10 T cell receptor beta chains were all read from a single sample in a study of chemoradiotherapy in HPV16-positive cancers. The data were produced by immunoSEQ multiplex PCR, yet TCRdb's version contains in-frame clones alone and is incomplete. The data contain approximately 4,000 clones, roughly 75% of them seen just once; the ten biggest clones take up less than 20%. Collection took place from a patient who underwent chemoradiotherapy. The origin of the receptors is a human donor with HPV-associated anogenital cancer.

The chain links TRBV5-1 to TRBJ2-5; tentatively, D is TRBD1 (5 bases). V gave up 0 bases and J gave up 5 bases, with 8 bases separating them. CDR3 size: 13 residues. Per the germline V gene, CDR1 is SGHRS and CDR2 is YFSETQ. As DNA, the CDR3 is TGCGCCAGCAGCTTGGCAGGGTGGGAGACCCAGTACTTC. Translating it yields CASSLAGWETQYF.

This clone turned up a few times. V and J are TRBV2 and TRBJ1-6; D is unclear. The CDR3 covers 13 residues. Trimming shortened V by 7 bases and J by 10 bases, and 14 bases separated the two germline ends. From germline, CDR1 is SNHLY and CDR2 FYNNEI. In DNA, the CDR3 is TGTGCCAGCACGCGGGGTCGGGAATCACCCCTCCACTTT. Translation gives CASTRGRESPLHF.

For the CDR3, the DNA is TGTGCCAGCAGCGAAGAAGCGGGGGGGCACGTAATCTACAATGAGCAGTTCTTC. This sequence encodes CASSEEAGGHVIYNEQFF. The rearrangement joins TRBV9 to TRBJ2-1, with 10 bases aligning to TRBD2. The CDR3 is 18 amino acids. V shed 3 bases and J 3 bases; nucleotides not matched to a gene: 12. The germline gives CDR1 SGDLS, CDR2 YYNGEE.

CDR3 protein: CASSQGERQGSGNTIYF. The CDR3 DNA sequence: TGTGCCAGCAGCCAAGGAGAGCGCCAGGGGTCTGGAAACACCATATATTTT. V gene TRBV4-2 combines with J gene TRBJ1-3, with a tentative D call TRBD1 (6 bases). CDR1 is LGHNA, CDR2 YNFKEQ, per germline. CDR3 length: 17 amino acids. Trimming took 1 base from V and 1 from J, leaving 14 bases between them.

This chain connects TRBV5-5 to TRBJ1-2; D ambiguous. V shed 0 bases and J shed 7 bases, with 16 bases lying between them. The CDR3 runs to 15 residues. Germline V gene sequence: CDR1 SGHKS, CDR2 YYEKEE (reference sequence). DNA for the CDR3: TGTGCCAGCAGCTTGGATCCAGGCATTACGGCTGGCTACACCTTC. This gives the protein CASSLDPGITAGYTF.

The chain couples TRBV28 to TRBJ2-5; no definite D call. With 2 bases removed from V and 1 base from J, the gap between germline ends came to 8 bases. The CDR3 totals 14 residues. Germline lookup yields CDR1 MDHEN and CDR2 SYDVKM. The CDR3 DNA reads TGTGCCAGCAGTTTAGTACAGAGCCAAGAGACCCAGTACTTC. Translation: CASSLVQSQETQYF.

This clone was detected once. The chain carries TRBV7-8 and TRBJ2-7; D is possibly TRBD1 or TRBD2 (5 bases each). The CDR3 contains 15 residues. CDR1 and CDR2 from the germline V gene are SGHVS and FQNEAQ. Trimming stripped 5 bases from V and 3 bases from J, with 17 bases between. CDR3 protein: CASSPRGQGVYEQYF. The CDR3 nucleotides read TGTGCCAGCAGCCCTCGGGGCCAAGGCGTCTACGAGCAGTACTTC.

In DNA form, the CDR3 reads TGTGCCAGCAGCTTGGGGCCGGGCCAGTCTAATCAGCCCCAGCATTTT. As protein: CASSLGPGQSNQPQHF. This sequence joins TRBV5-5 and TRBJ1-5; D is unclear. The ends were cut back, 0 bases at V and 4 bases at J, with 14 bases in the middle. This CDR3 has 16 amino acids. The V gene's germline CDR1 is SGHKS and CDR2 YYEKEE (reference sequence).

This chain links TRBV28 with TRBJ2-1; 7 positions match TRBD2. The V gene's germline CDR1 is MDHEN and CDR2 SYDVKM. This CDR3 spans 11 amino acids. The V and J ends lost 7 bases and 9 bases, in that order; junction bases with no gene match: 3. CDR3 coding DNA: TGTGCCAGCATCTCGGGGGGTGAGCAGTTCTTC. It encodes CASISGGEQFF.

V usage is TRBV2 and J usage is TRBJ2-5; TRBD1 aligns across 9 bases. Germline-derived CDR1 and CDR2 are SNHLY and FYNNEI. CDR3 length equals 16 residues. The J segment lost 2 bases and the V segment lost 3 bases, leaving 7 bases of the junction unmatched. The CDR3 reads CASSDGTGLPQETQYF. CDR3 nucleotides: TGTGCCAGCAGTGACGGGACAGGGCTGCCACAAGAGACCCAGTACTTC.